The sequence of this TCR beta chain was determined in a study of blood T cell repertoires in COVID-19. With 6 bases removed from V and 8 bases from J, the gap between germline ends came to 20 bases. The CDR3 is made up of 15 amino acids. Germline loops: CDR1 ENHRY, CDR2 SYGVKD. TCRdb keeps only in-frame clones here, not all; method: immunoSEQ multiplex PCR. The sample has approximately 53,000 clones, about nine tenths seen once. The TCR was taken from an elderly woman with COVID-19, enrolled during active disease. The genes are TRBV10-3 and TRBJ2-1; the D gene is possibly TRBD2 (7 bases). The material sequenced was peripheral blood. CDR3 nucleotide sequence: TGTGCCATCAGAGGGGGGGACTCCCGGGACGATGAGCAGTTCTTC. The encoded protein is CAIRGGDSRDDEQFF.